The clone carrying this T cell receptor (beta chain) has a count of ten or more. TCRdb ran MiXCR on the 5' RACE reads and lists one entry per CDR3 protein. The sample has more than 55,000 distinct CDR3 sequences, 4% to 6% seen once; the top ten hold approximately 3.7%. The sample comes from a study of early T cells in non-severe SARS-CoV-2 infection. The CDR3 consists of 13 residues. Germline V gene data show CDR1 as MNHEY and CDR2 as SVGEGT. Trimming cost V 10 bases and J 7 bases; bases outside gene matches: 7. V gene TRBV6-2 or TRBV6-3 combines with J gene TRBJ2-3, with TRBD1 matching over 11 bases. This specimen consisted of whole blood, obtained at baseline. The receptor's source is an adult who was a healthcare worker with PCR-confirmed SARS-CoV-2 infection or an uninfected control (not recorded which). The donor label of this sample is uncertain. The CDR3, as DNA: TGTGCCACCACCGGGACAGGGGGAAATACGCAGTATTTT. Translation gives CATTGTGGNTQYF.